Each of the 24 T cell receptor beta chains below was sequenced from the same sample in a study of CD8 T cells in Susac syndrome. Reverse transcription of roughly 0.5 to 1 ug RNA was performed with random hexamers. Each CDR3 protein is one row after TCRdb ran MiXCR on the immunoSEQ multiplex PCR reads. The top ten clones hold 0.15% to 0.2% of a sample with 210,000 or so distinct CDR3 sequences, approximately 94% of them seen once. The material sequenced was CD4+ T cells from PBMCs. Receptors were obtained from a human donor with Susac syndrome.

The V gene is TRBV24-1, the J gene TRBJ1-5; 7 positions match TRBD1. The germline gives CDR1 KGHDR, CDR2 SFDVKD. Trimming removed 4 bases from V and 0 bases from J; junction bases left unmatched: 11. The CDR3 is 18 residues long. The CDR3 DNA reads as TGTGCCACCAGTGACGCCCGTGGGACAGACTTTAGCAATCAGCCCCAGCATTTT. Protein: CATSDARGTDFSNQPQHF.

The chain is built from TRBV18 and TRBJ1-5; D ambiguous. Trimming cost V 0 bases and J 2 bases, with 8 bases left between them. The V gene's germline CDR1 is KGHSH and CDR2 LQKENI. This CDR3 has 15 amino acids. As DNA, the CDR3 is TGTGCCAGCTCACCACCCTCAGACGGCAATCAGCCCCAGCATTTT. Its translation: CASSPPSDGNQPQHF.

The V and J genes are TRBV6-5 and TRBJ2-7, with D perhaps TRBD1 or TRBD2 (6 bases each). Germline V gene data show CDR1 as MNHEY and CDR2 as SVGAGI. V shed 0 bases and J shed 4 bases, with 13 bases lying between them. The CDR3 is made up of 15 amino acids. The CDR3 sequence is CASSYSAGGGYEQYF. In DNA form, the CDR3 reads TGTGCCAGCAGTTACTCGGCCGGGGGCGGATACGAGCAGTACTTC.

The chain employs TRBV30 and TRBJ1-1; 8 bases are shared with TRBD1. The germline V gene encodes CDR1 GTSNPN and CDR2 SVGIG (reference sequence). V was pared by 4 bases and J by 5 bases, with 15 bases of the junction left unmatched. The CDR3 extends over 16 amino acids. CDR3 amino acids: CAWIPGDRGPYTEAFF. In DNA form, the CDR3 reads TGTGCCTGGATTCCAGGAGACAGGGGACCTTATACTGAAGCTTTCTTT.

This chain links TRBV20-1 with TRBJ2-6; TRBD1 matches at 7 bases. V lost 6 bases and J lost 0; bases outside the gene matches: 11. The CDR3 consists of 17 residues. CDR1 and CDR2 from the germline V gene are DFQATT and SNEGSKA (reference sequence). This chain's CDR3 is CSAATDRSRSGANVLTF. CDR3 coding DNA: TGCAGTGCCGCCACGGACAGGAGTCGCTCTGGGGCCAACGTCCTGACTTTC.

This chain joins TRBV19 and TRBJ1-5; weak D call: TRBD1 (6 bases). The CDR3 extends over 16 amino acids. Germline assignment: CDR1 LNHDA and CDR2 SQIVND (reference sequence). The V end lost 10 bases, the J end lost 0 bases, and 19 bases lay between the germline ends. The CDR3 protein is CATLQGERVSNQPQHF. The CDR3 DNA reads TGTGCCACCTTACAGGGAGAACGGGTTAGCAATCAGCCCCAGCATTTT.

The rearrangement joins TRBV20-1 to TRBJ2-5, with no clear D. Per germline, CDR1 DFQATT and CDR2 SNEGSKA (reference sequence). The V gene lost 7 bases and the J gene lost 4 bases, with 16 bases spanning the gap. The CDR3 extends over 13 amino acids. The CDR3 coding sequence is TGCAGTGTCGCGGCGTCCCCGGGAGAGACCCAGTACTTC. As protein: CSVAASPGETQYF.

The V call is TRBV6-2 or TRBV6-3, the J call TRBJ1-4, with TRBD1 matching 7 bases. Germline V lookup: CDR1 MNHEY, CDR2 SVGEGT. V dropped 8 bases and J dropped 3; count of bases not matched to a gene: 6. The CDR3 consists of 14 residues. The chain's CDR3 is CASGYRGANEKLFF. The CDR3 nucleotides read TGTGCCAGCGGATACAGGGGAGCTAATGAAAAACTGTTTTTT.

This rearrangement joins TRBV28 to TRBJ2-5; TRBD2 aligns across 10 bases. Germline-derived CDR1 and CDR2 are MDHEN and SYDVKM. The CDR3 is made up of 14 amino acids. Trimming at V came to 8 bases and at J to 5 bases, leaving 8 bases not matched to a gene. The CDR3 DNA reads TGTGCCAGCCAGACTAGCGGGCGAGTGGAGACCCAGTACTTC. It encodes CASQTSGRVETQYF. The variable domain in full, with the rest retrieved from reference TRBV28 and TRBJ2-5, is DVKVTQSSRYLVKRTGEKVFLECVQDMDHENMFWYRQDPGLGLRLIYFSYDVKMKEKGDIPEGYSVSREKKERFSLILESASTNQTSMYLCASQTSGRVETQYFGPGTRLLVL.

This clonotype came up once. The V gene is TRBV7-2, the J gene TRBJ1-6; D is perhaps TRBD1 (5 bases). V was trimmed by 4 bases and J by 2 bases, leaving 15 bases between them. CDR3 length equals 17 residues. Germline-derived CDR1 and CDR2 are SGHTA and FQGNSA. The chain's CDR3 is CASSSTGQGAYNSPLHF. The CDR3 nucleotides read TGTGCCAGCAGCTCGACCGGGCAGGGAGCCTATAATTCACCCCTCCACTTT.

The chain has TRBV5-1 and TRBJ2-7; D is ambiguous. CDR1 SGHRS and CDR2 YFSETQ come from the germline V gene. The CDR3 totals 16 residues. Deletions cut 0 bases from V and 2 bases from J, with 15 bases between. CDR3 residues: CASSLVSHTTTYEQYF. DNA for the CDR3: TGCGCCAGCAGCTTGGTTTCCCACACAACGACCTACGAGCAGTACTTC. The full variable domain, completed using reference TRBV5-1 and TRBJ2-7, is KAGVTQTPRYLIKTRGQQVTLSCSPISGHRSVSWYQQTPGQGLQFLFEYFSETQRNKGNFPGRFSGRQFSNSRSEMNVSTLELGDSALYLCASSLVSHTTTYEQYFGPGTRLTVT.

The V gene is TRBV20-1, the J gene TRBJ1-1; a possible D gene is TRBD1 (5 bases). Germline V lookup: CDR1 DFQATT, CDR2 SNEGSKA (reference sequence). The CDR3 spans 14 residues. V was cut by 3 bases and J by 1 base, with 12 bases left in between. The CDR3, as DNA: TGCAGTGCTAGGCGTGAAGGGACGAACACTGAAGCTTTCTTT. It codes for CSARREGTNTEAFF.

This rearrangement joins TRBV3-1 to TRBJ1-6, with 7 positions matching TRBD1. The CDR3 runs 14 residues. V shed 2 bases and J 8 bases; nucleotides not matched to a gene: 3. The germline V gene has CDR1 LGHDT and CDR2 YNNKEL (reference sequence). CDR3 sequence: CASSQIQGDSPLHF. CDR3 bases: TGTGCCAGCAGCCAAATCCAGGGGGATTCACCCCTCCACTTT.

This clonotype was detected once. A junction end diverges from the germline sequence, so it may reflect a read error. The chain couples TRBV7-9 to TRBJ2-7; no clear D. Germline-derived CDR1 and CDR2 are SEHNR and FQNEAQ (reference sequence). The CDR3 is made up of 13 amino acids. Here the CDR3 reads CTSSLVASGEQYF. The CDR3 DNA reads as TGTACCAGCAGCTTAGTCGCATCCGGAGAGCAGTACTTC.

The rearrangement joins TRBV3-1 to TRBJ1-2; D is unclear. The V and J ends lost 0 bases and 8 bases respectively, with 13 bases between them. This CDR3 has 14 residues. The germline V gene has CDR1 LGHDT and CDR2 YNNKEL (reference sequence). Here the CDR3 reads CASSQDQGLGGYTF. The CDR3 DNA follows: TGTGCCAGCAGCCAAGATCAAGGGCTGGGGGGCTACACCTTC.

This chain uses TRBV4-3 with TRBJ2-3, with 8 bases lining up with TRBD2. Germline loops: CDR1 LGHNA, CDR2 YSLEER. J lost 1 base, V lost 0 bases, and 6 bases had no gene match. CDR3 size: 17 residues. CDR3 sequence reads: CASSQDMRGARTDTQYF. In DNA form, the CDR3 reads TGCGCCAGCAGCCAAGATATGCGGGGGGCTCGCACAGATACGCAGTATTTT.

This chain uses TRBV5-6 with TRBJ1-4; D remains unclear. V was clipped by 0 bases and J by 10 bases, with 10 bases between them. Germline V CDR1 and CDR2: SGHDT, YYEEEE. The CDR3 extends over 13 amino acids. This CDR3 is CASSLGRSGKLFF. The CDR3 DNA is TGTGCCAGCAGCTTGGGCAGGAGTGGAAAACTGTTTTTT.

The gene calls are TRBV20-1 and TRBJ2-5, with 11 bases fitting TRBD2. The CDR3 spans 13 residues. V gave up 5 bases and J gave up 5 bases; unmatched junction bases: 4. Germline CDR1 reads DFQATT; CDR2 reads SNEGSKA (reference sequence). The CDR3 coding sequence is TGCAGTGCTTTAGCGGGGGGGAGGGAGACCCAGTACTTC. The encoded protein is CSALAGGRETQYF.

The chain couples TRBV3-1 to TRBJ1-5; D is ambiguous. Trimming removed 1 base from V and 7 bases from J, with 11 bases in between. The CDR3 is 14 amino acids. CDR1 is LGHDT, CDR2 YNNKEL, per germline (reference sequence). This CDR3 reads CASSQVRVGQPQHF. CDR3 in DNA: TGTGCCAGCAGCCAAGTAAGGGTCGGACAGCCCCAGCATTTT.

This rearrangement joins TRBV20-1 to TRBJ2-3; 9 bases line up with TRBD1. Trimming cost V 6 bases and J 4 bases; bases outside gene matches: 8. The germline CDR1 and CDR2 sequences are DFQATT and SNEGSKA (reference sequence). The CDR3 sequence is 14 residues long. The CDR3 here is CSAEDRGKADTQYF. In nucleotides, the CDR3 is TGCAGTGCGGAGGACAGGGGTAAGGCAGATACGCAGTATTTT.

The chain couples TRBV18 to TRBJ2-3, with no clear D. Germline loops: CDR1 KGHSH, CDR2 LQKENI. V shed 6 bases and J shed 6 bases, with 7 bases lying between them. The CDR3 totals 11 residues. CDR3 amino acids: CASSPYDTQYF. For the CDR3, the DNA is TGTGCCAGCTCGCCTTACGATACGCAGTATTTT.

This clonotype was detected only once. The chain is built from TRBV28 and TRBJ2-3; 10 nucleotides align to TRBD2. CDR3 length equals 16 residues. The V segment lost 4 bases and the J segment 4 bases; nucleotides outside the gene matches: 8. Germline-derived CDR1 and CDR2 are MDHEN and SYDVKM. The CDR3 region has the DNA TGTGCCAGCAGTTCTCTACTAGCGGGGAATGCAGATACGCAGTATTTT. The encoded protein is CASSSLLAGNADTQYF.

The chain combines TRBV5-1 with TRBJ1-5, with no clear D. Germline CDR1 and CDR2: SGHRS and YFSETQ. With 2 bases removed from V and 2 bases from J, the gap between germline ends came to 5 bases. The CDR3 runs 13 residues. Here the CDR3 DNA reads TGCGCCAGCAGCTTCGGTCGCAATCAGCCCCAGCATTTT. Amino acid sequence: CASSFGRNQPQHF. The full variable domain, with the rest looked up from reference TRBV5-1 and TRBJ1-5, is KAGVTQTPRYLIKTRGQQVTLSCSPISGHRSVSWYQQTPGQGLQFLFEYFSETQRNKGNFPGRFSGRQFSNSRSEMNVSTLELGDSALYLCASSFGRNQPQHFGDGTRLSIL.

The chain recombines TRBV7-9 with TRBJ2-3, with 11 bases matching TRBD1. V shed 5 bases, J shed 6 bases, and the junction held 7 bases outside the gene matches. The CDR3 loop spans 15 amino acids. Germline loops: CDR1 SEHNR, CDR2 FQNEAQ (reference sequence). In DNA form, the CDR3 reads TGTGCCAGCAGCCGGACAGGGGGCACGGCGGATACGCAGTATTTT. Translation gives CASSRTGGTADTQYF.